One sample yielded the 20 T cell receptor beta chains listed below, sequenced in a study of shared clonotypes between healthy human individuals. Positively selected for CCR7, the CD45RO-negative cells used as naive CD8 cells excluded terminally differentiated effector memory CD45RA+ cells. The protocol was immunoSEQ multiplex PCR, while the TCRdb copy is restricted to in-frame clones and leaves out a portion. This table holds more than 600,000 clones, about 91% found once. The sample comprised naive CD8+ T cells sorted from blood. These receptor sequences come from a man aged 25 to 40 in good health.

The CDR3 nucleotides read TGTGCCAGCAGCTCGGCCGGGACAGGGACCTACGAGCAGTACTTC. Protein: CASSSAGTGTYEQYF. This chain joins TRBV13 and TRBJ2-7; 9 bases agree with TRBD1. After removal of 4 bases from V and 2 bases from J, the junction contained 6 bases not matched to a gene. Germline V gene lookup returns CDR1 PRHDT and CDR2 FYEKMQ (reference sequence). The CDR3 length is 15 residues.

CDR3 protein: CASSLPLLAGEEETQYF. The CDR3 DNA follows: TGTGCCAGCAGTCTCCCCTTACTAGCGGGAGAGGAAGAGACCCAGTACTTC. The chain recombines TRBV2 with TRBJ2-5; 11 bases fit TRBD2. Germline V CDR1 and CDR2: SNHLY, FYNNEI. V lost 5 bases, J lost 3 bases, and 11 bases stayed unmatched. The CDR3 sequence is 17 residues long.

This sequence joins TRBV27 and TRBJ2-7; possible D gene TRBD2, 6 bases. The CDR3 length is 15 residues. Germline V lookup: CDR1 MNHEY, CDR2 SMNVEV (reference sequence). V was pared by 1 base and J by 4 bases, with 14 bases between. Here the CDR3 reads CASSLLGTATYEQYF. The DNA of the CDR3 is TGTGCCAGCAGTTTATTAGGGACTGCTACTTACGAGCAGTACTTC.

The chain combines TRBV28 with TRBJ1-3; TRBD1 is a possible D gene (6 bases). Trimming cost V 5 bases and J 4 bases, with 12 bases left between them. The CDR3 consists of 14 residues. CDR1 is MDHEN and CDR2 is SYDVKM in the germline V gene. The CDR3 region has the DNA TGTGCCAGCAGTGGGGGGCGAGGGGGAAACACCATATATTTT. It specifies CASSGGRGGNTIYF.

The rearrangement uses TRBV4-3 and TRBJ2-3, with D possibly being TRBD1 or TRBD2 (5 bases each). V was cut by 0 bases and J by 5 bases, with 18 bases left in between. Germline V lookup: CDR1 LGHNA, CDR2 YSLEER. The CDR3 sequence is 17 residues long. CDR3 nucleotide sequence: TGCGCCAGCAGCCAAGATGGGACCGATCTTCCCGGAGATACGCAGTATTTT. Its translation is CASSQDGTDLPGDTQYF.

The chain couples TRBV28 to TRBJ2-3, with no clear D. CDR3 length equals 12 residues. The germline V gene has CDR1 MDHEN and CDR2 SYDVKM. Trimming removed 3 bases from V and 5 bases from J, with 6 bases in between. The CDR3 sequence is CASSFRVDTQYF. CDR3 nucleotide sequence: TGTGCCAGCAGTTTCCGGGTAGATACGCAGTATTTT.

This rearrangement joins TRBV14 to TRBJ2-7; possibly TRBD1 or TRBD2 for D (5 bases each). The CDR3 loop spans 15 amino acids. V shed 4 bases and J shed 3 bases, with 16 bases lying between them. CDR1 SGHDN and CDR2 FVKESK come from the germline V gene. CDR3 region: CASSPRGRDLYEQYF. CDR3 nucleotide sequence: TGTGCCAGCAGCCCCCGTGGAAGGGACCTCTACGAGCAGTACTTC.

The chain couples TRBV5-1 to TRBJ2-3, with a tentative D call TRBD1 (7 bases). CDR3 length: 15 residues. The germline V and J ends were trimmed by 0 bases and 6 bases, with 14 bases remaining between them. Germline CDR1 is SGHRS and CDR2 is YFSETQ. This CDR3 is CASSLEVAGGDTQYF. The DNA of the CDR3 is TGCGCCAGCAGCTTGGAAGTGGCAGGGGGGGATACGCAGTATTTT.

This clone occurred once. This specimen includes other DNA sequences encoding the same CDR3. The chain carries TRBV5-1 and TRBJ1-1; unclear D gene. The CDR3 extends over 13 amino acids. V lost 2 bases and J lost 0, with 5 bases in between. CDR1 and CDR2 from the germline V gene are SGHRS and YFSETQ. CDR3 protein: CASSLQLNTEAFF. The DNA of the CDR3 is TGCGCCAGCAGCTTACAGCTGAACACTGAAGCTTTCTTT.

This chain connects TRBV7-9 to TRBJ2-5; D uncertain. CDR3 size: 13 residues. CDR1 SEHNR and CDR2 FQNEAQ come from the germline V gene (reference sequence). V was pared by 10 bases and J by 2 bases, with 14 bases between. DNA of the CDR3: TGTGCCACCTCCGAGCACCCTCAAGAGACCCAGTACTTC. Translating it yields CATSEHPQETQYF.

The chain is built from TRBV30 and TRBJ2-7; 14 bases fit TRBD2. CDR1 and CDR2 from the germline V gene are GTSNPN and SVGIG (reference sequence). Trimming removed 2 bases from V and 2 bases from J; junction bases left unmatched: 8. The CDR3 has 17 amino acids. This CDR3 is CAWSHGTSGSSTYEQYF. The CDR3, as DNA: TGTGCCTGGAGTCACGGGACTAGCGGGAGTTCGACCTACGAGCAGTACTTC.

This clone has just one count. This chain connects TRBV7-2 to TRBJ2-7, with D possibly TRBD2 on 6 matching bases. Trimming took 4 bases from V and 4 from J, leaving 11 bases between them. The CDR3 has 13 amino acids. Germline assignment: CDR1 SGHTA and CDR2 FQGNSA. The DNA of the CDR3 is TGTGCCAGCAGCTGGTACGGGGGATACGAGCAGTACTTC. Translating it yields CASSWYGGYEQYF.

This rearrangement joins TRBV9 to TRBJ2-1; TRBD2 matches at 8 bases. Looked up from germline, CDR1 is SGDLS and CDR2 is YYNGEE. The ends lost 3 bases at V and 8 bases at J; junction bases unmatched: 7. CDR3 length equals 14 residues. The CDR3 reads CASSAGLASDEQFF. The CDR3 DNA is TGTGCCAGCAGCGCCGGACTAGCTTCGGATGAGCAGTTCTTC.

This chain connects TRBV9 to TRBJ2-5; 9 bases are a match to TRBD2. Looked up from germline, CDR1 is SGDLS and CDR2 is YYNGEE. This CDR3 spans 15 amino acids. The V gene end was trimmed by 0 bases and the J gene end by 9 bases; junction bases not matched to a gene: 9. The chain's CDR3 is CASSVEGGRGAPQYF. CDR3 in DNA: TGTGCCAGCAGCGTAGAAGGCGGGAGGGGAGCTCCCCAGTACTTC.

The chain employs TRBV2 and TRBJ2-4; maybe TRBD1 (5 bases). Germline CDR1 SNHLY, CDR2 FYNNEI. This CDR3 has 17 residues. Deletions cut 1 base from V and 2 bases from J, with 15 bases between. The CDR3 bases are TGTGCCAGCAGTGAAGGGGCAGGGATCTTCCCCAAAAACATTCAGTACTTC. It specifies CASSEGAGIFPKNIQYF.

This chain joins TRBV13 and TRBJ2-1; 15 nucleotides match TRBD2. V gave up 5 bases and J gave up 2 bases; unmatched junction bases: 10. The CDR3 runs to 19 residues. Germline V gene sequence: CDR1 PRHDT, CDR2 FYEKMQ (reference sequence). Here the CDR3 reads CASSPGLAGGALPYNEQFF. CDR3 coding DNA: TGTGCCAGCAGCCCCGGACTAGCGGGAGGGGCGCTGCCCTACAATGAGCAGTTCTTC.

This chain uses TRBV7-9 with TRBJ2-3, with D tentatively TRBD2 (6 bases). The V end lost 1 base, the J end lost 15 bases, and 14 bases lay between the germline ends. The CDR3 covers 12 residues. CDR1 is SEHNR and CDR2 is FQNEAQ in the germline V gene (reference sequence). The CDR3 DNA reads TGTGCCAGCAGCTTAGATGCGGAGGGGTCTTATTTT. Amino acid sequence: CASSLDAEGSYF.

CDR3 nucleotide sequence: TGTGCCAGCAGCTTATCGGCGGGTTTTGATAATGAGCAGTTCTTC. This translates into CASSLSAGFDNEQFF. The chain uses TRBV7-9 and TRBJ2-1; possibly TRBD2 for D (5 bases). Germline-derived CDR1 and CDR2 are SEHNR and FQNEAQ (reference sequence). Trimming pared 2 bases from V and 7 bases from J, leaving 15 bases between. There are 15 residues in the CDR3.

This chain connects TRBV29-1 to TRBJ2-2; TRBD2 is a possible D gene (6 bases). V was pared by 3 bases and J by 0 bases, with 11 bases between. Germline CDR1 reads SQVTM; CDR2 reads ANQGSEA. The CDR3 has 15 residues. CDR3 amino acids: CSVDPRDSNTGELFF. The CDR3 bases are TGCAGCGTTGATCCAAGGGACTCGAACACCGGGGAGCTGTTTTTT.

The CDR3 DNA reads as TGCGCCAGCAGCTTCCCCCTATCCGTTACCGGAGAAGCACAAGAGACCCAGTACTTC. Its translation: CASSFPLSVTGEAQETQYF. The chain has TRBV5-1 and TRBJ2-5, with D unresolved. Germline V gives CDR1 SGHRS, CDR2 YFSETQ. The CDR3 consists of 19 residues. Trimming left V 2 bases short and J 2 bases short, with 25 bases between.